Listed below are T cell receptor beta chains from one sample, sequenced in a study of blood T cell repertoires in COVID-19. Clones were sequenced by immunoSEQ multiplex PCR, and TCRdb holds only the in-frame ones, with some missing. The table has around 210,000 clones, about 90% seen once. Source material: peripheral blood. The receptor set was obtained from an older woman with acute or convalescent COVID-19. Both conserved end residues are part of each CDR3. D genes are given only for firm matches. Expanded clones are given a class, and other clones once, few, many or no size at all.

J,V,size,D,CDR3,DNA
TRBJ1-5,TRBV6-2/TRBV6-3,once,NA,CASSYLTVNQPQHF,TGTGCCAGCAGTTACCTGACAGTAAATCAGCCCCAGCATTTT
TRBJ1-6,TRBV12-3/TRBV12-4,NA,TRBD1,CASSGQGHSPLHF,TGTGCCAGCAGCGGACAGGGGCATTCACCCCTCCACTTT
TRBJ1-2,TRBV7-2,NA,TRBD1,CASSTQGGNYGYTF,TGTGCCAGCAGTACACAGGGGGGTAACTATGGCTACACCTTC
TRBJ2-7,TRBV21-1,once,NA,CASKMASDKYEQYF,TGTGCCAGCAAGATGGCTAGCGACAAATACGAGCAGTACTTC
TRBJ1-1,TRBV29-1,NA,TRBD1,CSVGLQGVWTEAFF,TGCAGCGTTGGACTACAGGGGGTCTGGACTGAAGCTTTCTTT
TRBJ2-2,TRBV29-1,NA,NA,CSVDGRNTGELFF,TGCAGCGTTGATGGCCGAAACACCGGGGAGCTGTTTTTT
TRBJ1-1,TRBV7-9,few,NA,CASSFQGNTEAFF,TGTGCCAGCAGCTTTCAGGGTAACACTGAAGCTTTCTTT
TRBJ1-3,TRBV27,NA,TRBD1,CASSPGQTGNTIYF,TGTGCCAGCAGTCCGGGACAGACTGGAAACACCATATATTTT
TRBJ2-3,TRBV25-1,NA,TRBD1,CASSTGMGADTQYF,TGTGCCAGCTCGACAGGGATGGGGGCAGATACGCAGTATTTT
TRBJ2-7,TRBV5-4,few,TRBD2,CASSPRLATSYEQYF,TGTGCCAGCAGCCCGCGACTAGCGACATCCTACGAGCAGTACTTC